The entry below describes one TCR beta chain. This entry comes from a study of shared T cell receptors in the human thymus. The CDR3 runs 12 residues. Per germline, CDR1 SGHVS and CDR2 FQNEAQ. Trimming left V 10 bases short and J 2 bases short, with 12 bases between. Generated by immunoSEQ multiplex PCR, the TCRdb table keeps only in-frame clones and is missing some. The repertoire has approximately 760,000 clones, 80% to 90% of them found once; the top ten carry about 0.011%. The same sample was also used in a study of human thymus T cells. That source adds: Thymic and blood repertoires seemed to show skewed V and J gene use.

The sequence derives from a girl less than two years old with a congenital heart defect. The chain carries TRBV7-8 and TRBJ2-7, with a possible D match to TRBD2 (6 bases). The material sequenced was thymocytes. CDR3 sequence: CATGTPPYEQYF. The CDR3 DNA reads as TGTGCCACGGGGACTCCCCCCTACGAGCAGTACTTC.